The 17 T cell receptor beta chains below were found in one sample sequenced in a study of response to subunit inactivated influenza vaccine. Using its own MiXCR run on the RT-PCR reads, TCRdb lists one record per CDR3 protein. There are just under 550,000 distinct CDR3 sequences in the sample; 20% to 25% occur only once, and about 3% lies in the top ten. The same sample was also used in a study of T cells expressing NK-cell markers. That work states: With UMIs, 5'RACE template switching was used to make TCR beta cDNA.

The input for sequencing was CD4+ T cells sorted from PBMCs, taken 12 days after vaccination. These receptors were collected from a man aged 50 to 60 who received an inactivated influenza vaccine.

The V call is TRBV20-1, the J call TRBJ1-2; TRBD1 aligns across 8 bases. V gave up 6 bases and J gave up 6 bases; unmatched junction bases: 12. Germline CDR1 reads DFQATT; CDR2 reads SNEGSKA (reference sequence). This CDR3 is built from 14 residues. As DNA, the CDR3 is TGCAGTGCAACCCCGGGACAGGTTTTAGATGGCTACACCTTC. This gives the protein CSATPGQVLDGYTF.

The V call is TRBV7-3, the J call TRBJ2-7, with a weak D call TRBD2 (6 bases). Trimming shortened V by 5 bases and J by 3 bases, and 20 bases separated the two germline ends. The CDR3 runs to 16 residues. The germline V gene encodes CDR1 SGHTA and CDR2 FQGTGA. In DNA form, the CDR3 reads TGTGCCAGCAGCCTCCAATCGGGACGGACTAACTACGAGCAGTACTTC. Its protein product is CASSLQSGRTNYEQYF.

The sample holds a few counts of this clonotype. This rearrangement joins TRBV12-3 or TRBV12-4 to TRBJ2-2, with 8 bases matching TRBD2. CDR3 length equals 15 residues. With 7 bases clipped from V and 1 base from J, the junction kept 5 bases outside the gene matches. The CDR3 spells CASTRSGGNTGELFF. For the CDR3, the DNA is TGTGCCAGCACCCGCAGCGGGGGGAACACCGGGGAGCTGTTTTTT.

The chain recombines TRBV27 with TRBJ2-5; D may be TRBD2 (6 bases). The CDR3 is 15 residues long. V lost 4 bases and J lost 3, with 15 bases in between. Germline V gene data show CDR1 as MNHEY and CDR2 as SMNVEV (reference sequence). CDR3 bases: TGTGCCAGCAGTTCAGAACGGGGGAGAAAAGAGACCCAGTACTTC. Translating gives CASSSERGRKETQYF.

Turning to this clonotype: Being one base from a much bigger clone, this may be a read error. The CDR3 DNA follows: TGCACTGCTAGTATCCTAGAATACGAGCAGTACTTC. This sequence encodes CTASILEYEQYF. This chain uses TRBV20-1 with TRBJ2-7; no clear D gene. CDR1 and CDR2 (germline): DFQATT, SNEGSKA (reference sequence). The CDR3 contains 12 residues.

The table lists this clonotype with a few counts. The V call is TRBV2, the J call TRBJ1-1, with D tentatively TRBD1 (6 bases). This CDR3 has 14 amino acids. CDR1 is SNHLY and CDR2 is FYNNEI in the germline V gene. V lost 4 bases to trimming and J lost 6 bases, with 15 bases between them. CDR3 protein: CASSAGTGWPEAFF. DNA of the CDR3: TGTGCCAGCAGTGCGGGTACAGGGTGGCCTGAAGCTTTCTTT.

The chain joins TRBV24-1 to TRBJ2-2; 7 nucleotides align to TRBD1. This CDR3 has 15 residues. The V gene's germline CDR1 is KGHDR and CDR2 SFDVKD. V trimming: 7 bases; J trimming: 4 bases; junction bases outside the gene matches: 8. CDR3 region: CATSRGGLGTGELFF. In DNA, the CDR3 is TGTGCCACCAGCCGAGGGGGCCTGGGCACCGGGGAGCTGTTTTTT.

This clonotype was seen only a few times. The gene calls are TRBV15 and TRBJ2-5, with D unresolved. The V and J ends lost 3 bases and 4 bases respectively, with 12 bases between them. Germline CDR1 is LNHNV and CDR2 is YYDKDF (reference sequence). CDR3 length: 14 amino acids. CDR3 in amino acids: CATSRGMPGETQYF. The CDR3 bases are TGTGCCACCAGCAGGGGGATGCCTGGAGAGACCCAGTACTTC. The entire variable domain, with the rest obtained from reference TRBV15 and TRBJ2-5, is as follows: DAMVIQNPRYQVTQFGKPVTLSCSQTLNHNVMYWYQQKSSQAPKLLFHYYDKDFNNEADTPDNFQSRRPNTSFCFLDIRSPGLGDTAMYLCATSRGMPGETQYFGPGTRLLVL.

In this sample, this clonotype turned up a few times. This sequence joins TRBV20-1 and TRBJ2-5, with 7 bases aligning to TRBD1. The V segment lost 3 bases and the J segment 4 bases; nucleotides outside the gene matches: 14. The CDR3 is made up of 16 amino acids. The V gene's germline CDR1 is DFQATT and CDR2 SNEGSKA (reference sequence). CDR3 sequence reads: CSARDNRQGSRETQYF. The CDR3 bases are TGCAGTGCTAGGGACAATAGACAGGGATCAAGAGAGACCCAGTACTTC.

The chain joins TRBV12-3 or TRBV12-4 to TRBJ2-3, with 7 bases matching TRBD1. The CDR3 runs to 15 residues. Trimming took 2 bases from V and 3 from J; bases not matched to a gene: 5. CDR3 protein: CASSLQGGATDTQYF. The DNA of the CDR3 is TGTGCCAGCAGTTTACAAGGGGGCGCGACAGATACGCAGTATTTT.

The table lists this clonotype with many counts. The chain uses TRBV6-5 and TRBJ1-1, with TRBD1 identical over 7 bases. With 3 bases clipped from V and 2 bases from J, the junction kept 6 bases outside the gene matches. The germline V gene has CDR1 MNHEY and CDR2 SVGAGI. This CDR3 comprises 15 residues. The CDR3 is CASSYSGTDNTEAFF. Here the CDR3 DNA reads TGTGCCAGCAGTTATTCCGGGACAGATAACACTGAAGCTTTCTTT.

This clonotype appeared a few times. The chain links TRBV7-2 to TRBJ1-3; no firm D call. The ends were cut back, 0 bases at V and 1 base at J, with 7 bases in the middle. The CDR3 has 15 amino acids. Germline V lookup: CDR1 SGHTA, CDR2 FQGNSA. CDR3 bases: TGTGCCAGCAGCTTAGCGCCCACTTCTGGAAACACCATATATTTT. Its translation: CASSLAPTSGNTIYF.

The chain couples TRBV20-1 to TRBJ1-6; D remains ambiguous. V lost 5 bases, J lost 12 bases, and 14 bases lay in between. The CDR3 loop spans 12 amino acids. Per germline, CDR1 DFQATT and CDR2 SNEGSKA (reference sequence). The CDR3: CSARPHSGPLHF. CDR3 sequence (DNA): TGCAGTGCTCGGCCCCACTCGGGACCCCTCCACTTT.

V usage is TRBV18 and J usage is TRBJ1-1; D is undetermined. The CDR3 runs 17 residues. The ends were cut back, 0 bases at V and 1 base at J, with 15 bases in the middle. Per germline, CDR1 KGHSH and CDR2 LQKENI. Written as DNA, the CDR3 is TGTGCCAGCTCACCACCCCAATCCCGGGTCACGAACACTGAAGCTTTCTTT. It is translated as CASSPPQSRVTNTEAFF.

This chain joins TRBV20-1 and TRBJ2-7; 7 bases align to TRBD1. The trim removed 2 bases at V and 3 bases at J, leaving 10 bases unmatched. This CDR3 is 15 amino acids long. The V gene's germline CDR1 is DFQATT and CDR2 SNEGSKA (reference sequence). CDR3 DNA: TGCAGTGCTAGAAAGATGGACAGGCCCAACTACGAGCAGTACTTC. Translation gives CSARKMDRPNYEQYF.

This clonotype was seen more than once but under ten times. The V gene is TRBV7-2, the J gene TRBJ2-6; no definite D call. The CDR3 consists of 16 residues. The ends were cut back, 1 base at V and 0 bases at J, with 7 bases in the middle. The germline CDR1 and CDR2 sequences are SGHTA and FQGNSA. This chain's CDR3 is CASSLDYNSGANVLTF. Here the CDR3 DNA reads TGTGCCAGCAGCTTAGACTACAACTCTGGGGCCAACGTCCTGACTTTC.

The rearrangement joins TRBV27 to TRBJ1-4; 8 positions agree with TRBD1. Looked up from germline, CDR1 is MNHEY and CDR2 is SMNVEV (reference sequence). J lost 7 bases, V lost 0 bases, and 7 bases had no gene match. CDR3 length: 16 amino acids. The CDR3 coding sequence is TGTGCCAGCAGTTTATCTGGACAGGGCCACCGTGAAAAACTGTTTTTT. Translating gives CASSLSGQGHREKLFF. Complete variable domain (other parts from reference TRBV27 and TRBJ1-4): EAQVTQNPRYLITVTGKKLTVTCSQNMNHEYMSWYRQDPGLGLRQIYYSMNVEVTDKGDVPEGYKVSRKEKRNFPLILESPSPNQTSLYFCASSLSGQGHREKLFFGSGTQLSVL.